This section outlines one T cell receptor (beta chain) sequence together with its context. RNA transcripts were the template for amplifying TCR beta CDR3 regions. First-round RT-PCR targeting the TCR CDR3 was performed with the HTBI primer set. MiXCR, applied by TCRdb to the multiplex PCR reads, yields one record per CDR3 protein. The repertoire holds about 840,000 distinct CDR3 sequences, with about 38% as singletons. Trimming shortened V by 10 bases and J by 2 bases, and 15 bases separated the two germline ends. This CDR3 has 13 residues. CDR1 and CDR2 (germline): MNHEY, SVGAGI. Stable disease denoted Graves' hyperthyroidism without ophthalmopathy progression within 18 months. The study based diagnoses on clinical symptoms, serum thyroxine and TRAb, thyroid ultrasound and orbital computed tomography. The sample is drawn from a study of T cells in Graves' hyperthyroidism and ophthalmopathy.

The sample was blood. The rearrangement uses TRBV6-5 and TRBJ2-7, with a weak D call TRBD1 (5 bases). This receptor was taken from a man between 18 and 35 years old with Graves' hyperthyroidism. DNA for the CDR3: TGTGCCATAAGGACACCGTCCCCCTACGAGCAGTACTTC. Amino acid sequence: CAIRTPSPYEQYF.